This entry describes one T cell receptor beta chain. This sample is part of a study of T cell responses to AZD1222 COVID-19 vaccine. In the study overall: Doses given second, at about 4 or about 12 weeks, were pooled.

Clones were sequenced by immunoSEQ multiplex PCR, and TCRdb holds only the in-frame ones, with some missing. The table lists 180,000 or so clones, 70% to 90% of them singletons. The sequence derives from an adult in good health. The sample was peripheral blood, taken on day 0 of AZD1222 vaccination.

The CDR3, as DNA: TGTGCCAGCAGCTTAGGGCAGGGAAAGAGTAGAAACACTGAAGCTTTCTTT. Its protein is CASSLGQGKSRNTEAFF. The genes are TRBV11-2 and TRBJ1-1; a weak D match, TRBD1 (5 bases). From germline, CDR1 is SGHAT and CDR2 FQNNGV. Trimming took 1 base from V and 2 from J, leaving 17 bases between them. The CDR3 length is 17 residues.